The 31 T cell receptor beta chains given below trace back to one sample, sequenced in a study of CD8+CD57+ T cells in acquired aplastic anemia (dated by TCRdb to about 2018). Sequencing instrument: Illumina HiSeq 2000. Genomic DNA served as template for TCR beta VDJ combination and CDR3 sequence profiling. TCRdb trimmed public reads at Q25 via fastp, called clones via MiXCR and kept in-frame beta chains. Each record represents a unique CDR3 protein, reported with the most common genes and DNA among its rows. The sample profile shows around 80,000 distinct CDR3 sequences; about 70% of them were found once. The top ten clonotypes cover 80% to 90% of the sample. Patients chosen for sequencing had shown expansion of CD8+CD57+ cells by flow cytometry. Sequencing was done on a sample of sorted CD4+, CD8+, or CD8+CD57+ T cells (not recorded which) from PBMCs. The receptors originated from a human donor with aplastic anemia.

The chain is built from TRBV24-1 and TRBJ2-3; TRBD2 matches at 13 bases. Per the germline V gene, CDR1 is KGHDR and CDR2 is SFDVKD. V was pared by 4 bases and J by 0 bases, with 6 bases of the junction left unmatched. The CDR3 covers 18 residues. The CDR3: CATSDLRTSGRSTDTQYF. In DNA, the CDR3 is TGTGCCACCAGTGACCTCAGGACTAGCGGGAGAAGCACAGATACGCAGTATTTT.

This clonotype was found once. In nucleotides, the CDR3 is TGTGCCAGCAGCGTAGGACGGACTGGAAACACCATATATTTT. This translates into CASSVGRTGNTIYF. The chain has TRBV9 and TRBJ1-3; D remains ambiguous. Germline loops: CDR1 SGDLS, CDR2 YYNGEE. The V end lost 0 bases, the J end lost 2 bases, and 6 bases lay between the germline ends. The CDR3 runs 14 residues.

The rearrangement links TRBV7-6 to TRBJ2-7; D may be TRBD2 (7 bases). V was shortened by 0 bases and J by 5 bases, with 11 bases between the two germline ends. The germline V gene has CDR1 SGHVS and CDR2 FNYEAQ. This CDR3 contains 14 residues. CDR3 in DNA: TGTGCCAGCAGCTTAGCGGGGGGGCTGCACGAGCAGTACTTC. Its translation is CASSLAGGLHEQYF.

The J gene is TRBJ1-2, the V gene TRBV7-8; 9 bases are shared with TRBD1. Germline V lookup: CDR1 SGHVS, CDR2 FQNEAQ. CDR3 length: 14 residues. V dropped 1 base and J dropped 7; count of bases not matched to a gene: 4. This CDR3 reads CASSLVRTGAGYTF. CDR3 coding DNA: TGTGCCAGCAGCTTAGTCCGGACAGGGGCTGGCTACACCTTC.

This clonotype turned up a few times. DNA of the CDR3: TGCAGCGTTGCCCGAGCGGGAGGAAGCACAGATACGCAGTATTTT. Translation: CSVARAGGSTDTQYF. The V and J genes are TRBV29-1 and TRBJ2-3; 9 bases map to TRBD2. Trimming cost V 4 bases and J 0 bases; bases outside gene matches: 5. Per the germline V gene, CDR1 is SQVTM and CDR2 is ANQGSEA. This CDR3 is 15 amino acids long.

The chain joins TRBV4-1 to TRBJ1-2; D is undetermined. Germline-derived CDR1 and CDR2 are MGHRA and YSYEKL. Trimming shortened V by 6 bases and J by 8 bases, and 13 bases separated the two germline ends. The CDR3 is 12 amino acids. As DNA, the CDR3 is TGCGCCAGCAGAGGGCCAGGTAGAGGCTACACCTTC. Amino acids: CASRGPGRGYTF.

The chain is built from TRBV7-6 and TRBJ2-1, with D perhaps matching TRBD2 (5 bases). CDR1 is SGHVS, CDR2 FNYEAQ, per germline. Trimming removed 3 bases at V and 4 bases at J, with 16 bases between. The CDR3 is 16 residues long. Written as DNA, the CDR3 is TGTGCCAGCAGCTTGGGCAAGGACTGGACTTACAATGAGCAGTTCTTC. It specifies CASSLGKDWTYNEQFF.

This chain connects TRBV7-2 to TRBJ2-7; 7 bases are shared with TRBD1. V lost 5 bases, J lost 3 bases, and 7 bases stayed unmatched. Looked up from germline, CDR1 is SGHTA and CDR2 is FQGNSA. This CDR3 contains 14 residues. Here the CDR3 DNA reads TGTGCCAGCAGCATGACAGGGTCCGTCTACGAGCAGTACTTC. It specifies CASSMTGSVYEQYF.

The chain employs TRBV7-8 and TRBJ1-1, with a tentative D call TRBD1 (6 bases). The CDR3 covers 15 residues. CDR1 SGHVS and CDR2 FQNEAQ come from the germline V gene. The V end lost 5 bases, the J end lost 0 bases, and 13 bases lay between the germline ends. The chain's CDR3 is CASSPTGVMNTEAFF. CDR3 DNA: TGTGCCAGCAGCCCGACAGGAGTTATGAACACTGAAGCTTTCTTT.

This clonotype was detected a few times. The CDR3 sequence: CSASPDKSSYNEQFF. The DNA of the CDR3 is TGCAGTGCTAGCCCCGACAAGAGCTCCTACAATGAGCAGTTCTTC. V gene TRBV20-1 combines with J gene TRBJ2-1, with D unclear. Germline CDR1 DFQATT, CDR2 SNEGSKA (reference sequence). The CDR3 totals 15 residues. The germline V and J ends were trimmed by 3 bases and 0 bases, with 12 bases remaining between them.

The rearrangement uses TRBV20-1 and TRBJ2-1, with 12 bases lining up with TRBD2. This CDR3 is 12 amino acids long. Per the germline V gene, CDR1 is DFQATT and CDR2 is SNEGSKA (reference sequence). CDR3 region: CSLAGGYNEQFF. As DNA, the CDR3 is TGCAGCCTAGCGGGGGGGTACAATGAGCAGTTCTTC.

This clonotype has only a few counts. This rearrangement joins TRBV2 to TRBJ1-1; no clear D. Trimming pared 3 bases from V and 3 bases from J, leaving 11 bases between. CDR3 length equals 14 residues. The V gene's germline CDR1 is SNHLY and CDR2 FYNNEI. The CDR3 is CASSDVVGHTEAFF. In DNA form, the CDR3 reads TGTGCCAGCAGTGATGTGGTAGGCCACACTGAAGCTTTCTTT.

This clonotype was observed at least ten times. The rearrangement joins TRBV29-1 to TRBJ2-1, with D unresolved. Germline V gives CDR1 SQVTM, CDR2 ANQGSEA. V lost 0 bases and J 6 bases, leaving 9 bases between the germline ends. The CDR3 is 13 amino acids. DNA of the CDR3: TGCAGCGTTGAAGATGCTGGGGTCAATGAGCAGTTCTTC. As protein: CSVEDAGVNEQFF.

The chain carries TRBV6-5 and TRBJ1-1; TRBD1 might be the D (6 bases). This CDR3 comprises 13 residues. V lost 5 bases and J lost 3, with 10 bases in between. Germline V gene sequence: CDR1 MNHEY, CDR2 SVGAGI. CDR3 in DNA: TGTGCCAGCAGTCTAAACAGGGACACTGAAGCTTTCTTT. Encoded protein: CASSLNRDTEAFF.

The chain recombines TRBV7-8 with TRBJ1-2, with 7 bases fitting TRBD1. The CDR3 contains 14 residues. Trimming cost V 6 bases and J 4 bases; bases outside gene matches: 8. The germline V gene has CDR1 SGHVS and CDR2 FQNEAQ. This CDR3 reads CASSLTGVSYGYTF. The CDR3 DNA reads TGTGCCAGCAGTCTAACAGGGGTGAGCTATGGCTACACCTTC.

This chain uses TRBV15 with TRBJ2-7; 7 nucleotides match TRBD2. This CDR3 has 14 residues. V trimming: 8 bases; J trimming: 3 bases; junction bases outside the gene matches: 10. Germline assignment: CDR1 LNHNV and CDR2 YYDKDF (reference sequence). This CDR3 reads CATREGSGDYEQYF. In DNA, the CDR3 is TGTGCCACCCGGGAAGGAAGCGGGGACTACGAGCAGTACTTC.

The rearrangement links TRBV7-2 to TRBJ2-1; D is ambiguous. V gave up 0 bases and J gave up 7 bases, with 10 bases separating them. The CDR3 has 14 residues. Looked up from germline, CDR1 is SGHTA and CDR2 is FQGNSA. The CDR3 DNA reads TGTGCCAGCAGCTTAGCCGAGGATTTGAATGAGCAGTTCTTC. Translation gives CASSLAEDLNEQFF.

This clonotype was counted only a few times. J is TRBJ1-2 and V is TRBV11-3, with a tentative D call TRBD1 (5 bases). Germline V lookup: CDR1 SGHNT, CDR2 YENEEA. V was shortened by 2 bases and J by 7 bases, with 17 bases between the two germline ends. The CDR3 totals 15 residues. The CDR3 DNA sequence: TGTGCCAGCAGCTTATTTGGGACTTCTTTTGGTGGCTACACCTTC. Residues: CASSLFGTSFGGYTF.

The chain recombines TRBV29-1 with TRBJ2-5; 10 bases fit TRBD2. Germline CDR1 is SQVTM and CDR2 is ANQGSEA. The V gene end was trimmed by 7 bases and the J gene end by 5 bases; junction bases not matched to a gene: 13. The length of the CDR3 is 15 residues. The CDR3 loop is CSAERTSGVGETQYF. Here the CDR3 DNA reads TGCAGCGCTGAGAGAACTAGCGGGGTTGGGGAGACCCAGTACTTC.

A word on this clonotype: The junction departs from the called germline gene at one end, perhaps through a read error. The V and J genes are TRBV2 and TRBJ1-2, with D possibly TRBD1 on 6 matching bases. The V gene's germline CDR1 is SNHLY and CDR2 FYNNEI. The CDR3 is 13 amino acids. CDR3 protein: CASSEEGGLGYSF. In DNA form, the CDR3 reads TGTGCCAGCAGTGAAGAAGGGGGTTTAGGCTACTCCTTC.

The chain joins TRBV15 to TRBJ1-5; D is perhaps TRBD1 (6 bases). Germline CDR1 reads LNHNV; CDR2 reads YYDKDF (reference sequence). This CDR3 is built from 15 residues. Trimming left V 5 bases short and J 7 bases short, with 18 bases between. The CDR3 DNA sequence: TGTGCCACCAGCTCCGGGGGCCCAAATTCACAGCCCCAGCATTTT. It encodes CATSSGGPNSQPQHF.

This clonotype is a singleton in its sample. CDR3 region: CASSPGLAGFGTDTQYF. As DNA, the CDR3 is TGTGCCAGCAGCCCCGGACTAGCGGGTTTTGGAACAGATACGCAGTATTTT. J is TRBJ2-3 and V is TRBV7-3, with TRBD2 identical over 11 bases. The CDR3 sequence is 17 residues long. Germline-derived CDR1 and CDR2 are SGHTA and FQGTGA. The junction had 10 bases not matched to a gene; V was cut back by 5 bases and J by 3 bases.

The chain combines TRBV19 with TRBJ1-2; TRBD1 agrees at 7 bases. The CDR3 sequence is 13 residues long. Germline V CDR1 and CDR2: LNHDA, SQIVND (reference sequence). Trimming took 2 bases from V and 4 from J; bases not matched to a gene: 1. CDR3 loop: CASSIKGAYGYTF. The CDR3 DNA is TGTGCCAGTAGTATAAAGGGGGCCTATGGCTACACCTTC.

The table lists this clonotype with a few counts. The chain has TRBV10-3 and TRBJ2-7; 7 bases fit TRBD1. The junction had 6 bases not matched to a gene; V was cut back by 7 bases and J by 0 bases. This CDR3 is built from 14 residues. Germline assignment: CDR1 ENHRY and CDR2 SYGVKD. The chain's CDR3 is CAIKRSGGSYEQYF. CDR3 DNA: TGTGCCATCAAGAGGTCAGGGGGCTCCTACGAGCAGTACTTC.

This clonotype occurred many times. V is TRBV20-1 and J is TRBJ2-2; D is undetermined. CDR1 and CDR2 (germline): DFQATT, SNEGSKA (reference sequence). This CDR3 has 14 residues. V was clipped by 3 bases and J by 3 bases, with 11 bases between them. The DNA for the CDR3 is TGCAGTGCTAGGGGCCCATACGACACCGGGGAGCTGTTTTTT. Amino acids: CSARGPYDTGELFF.

V is TRBV7-2 and J is TRBJ1-1; weak D call: TRBD1 (6 bases). The CDR3 totals 12 residues. The germline gives CDR1 SGHTA, CDR2 FQGNSA. V was shortened by 6 bases and J by 8 bases, with 13 bases between the two germline ends. The CDR3 here is CASSYSGTEAFF. The CDR3 nucleotides are TGTGCCAGCAGTTACTCAGGGACAGAAGCTTTCTTT. Full variable domain (remainder filled in from reference TRBV7-2 and TRBJ1-1): GAGVSQSPSNKVTEKGKDVELRCDPISGHTALYWYRQSLGQGLEFLIYFQGNSAPDKSGLPSDRFSAERTGGSVSTLTIQRTQQEDSAVYLCASSYSGTEAFFGQGTRLTVV.

V usage is TRBV19 and J usage is TRBJ2-5; D not resolved. The germline V gene encodes CDR1 LNHDA and CDR2 SQIVND (reference sequence). CDR3 length equals 16 residues. The V and J ends lost 10 bases and 4 bases respectively, with 25 bases between them. The CDR3 DNA reads TGTGCCATCCATTCCGGGCTCCTCGCCACGGGAGAGACCCAGTACTTC. This encodes CAIHSGLLATGETQYF.

The CDR3 protein is CATSRDGTGAAQYF. Written as DNA, the CDR3 is TGTGCCACCAGCAGAGATGGGACGGGGGCGGCCCAGTACTTC. The V call is TRBV15, the J call TRBJ2-5, with D possibly called TRBD1 or TRBD2 (6 bases each). Trimming cost V 0 bases and J 9 bases, with 14 bases left between them. Germline assignment: CDR1 LNHNV and CDR2 YYDKDF (reference sequence). CDR3 length: 14 amino acids.

This rearrangement joins TRBV6-4 to TRBJ2-3; 13 bases match TRBD2. Germline V gene sequence: CDR1 MRHNA, CDR2 SNTAGT. The ends lost 6 bases at V and 4 bases at J; junction bases unmatched: 4. The CDR3 totals 15 residues. In DNA, the CDR3 is TGTGCCAGCAGCCCCGGGACTAGCGGGGCAGATACGCAGTATTTT. Its protein product is CASSPGTSGADTQYF.

This clonotype was counted a few times. This sequence joins TRBV10-3 and TRBJ1-2, with a tentative D call TRBD1 (5 bases). V was clipped by 2 bases and J by 0 bases, with 10 bases between them. CDR1 ENHRY and CDR2 SYGVKD come from the germline V gene. The CDR3 is 15 residues long. CDR3 loop: CAISEGQGANYGYTF. CDR3 in DNA: TGTGCCATCAGTGAGGGGCAGGGAGCTAACTATGGCTACACCTTC.

With respect to this clonotype: Lacking the conserved final phenylalanine or tryptophan, this CDR3 likely reflects a read error. The DNA is omitted, as the CDR3 cannot be located on it reliably, and the CDR3 follows TCRdb's listing. V and J are TRBV9 and TRBJ2-4. CDR1 SGDLS and CDR2 YYNGEE come from the germline V gene. Including both end residues, the CDR3 is 8 amino acids long. This CDR3 reads CASSVVGV.